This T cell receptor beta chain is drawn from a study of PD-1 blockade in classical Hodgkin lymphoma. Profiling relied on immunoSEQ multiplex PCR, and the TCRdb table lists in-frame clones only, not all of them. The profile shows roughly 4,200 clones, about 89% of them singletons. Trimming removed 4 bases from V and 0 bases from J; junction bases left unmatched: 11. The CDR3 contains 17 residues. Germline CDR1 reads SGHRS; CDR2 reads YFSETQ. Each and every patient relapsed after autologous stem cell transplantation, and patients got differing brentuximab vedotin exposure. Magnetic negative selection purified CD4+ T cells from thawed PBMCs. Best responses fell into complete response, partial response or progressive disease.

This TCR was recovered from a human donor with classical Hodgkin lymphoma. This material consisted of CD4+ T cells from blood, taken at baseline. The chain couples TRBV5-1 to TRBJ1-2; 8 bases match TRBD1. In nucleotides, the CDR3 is TGCGCCAGCAGCCTCCAGCCAGGGGGCGAAACTAACTATGGCTACACCTTC. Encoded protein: CASSLQPGGETNYGYTF.